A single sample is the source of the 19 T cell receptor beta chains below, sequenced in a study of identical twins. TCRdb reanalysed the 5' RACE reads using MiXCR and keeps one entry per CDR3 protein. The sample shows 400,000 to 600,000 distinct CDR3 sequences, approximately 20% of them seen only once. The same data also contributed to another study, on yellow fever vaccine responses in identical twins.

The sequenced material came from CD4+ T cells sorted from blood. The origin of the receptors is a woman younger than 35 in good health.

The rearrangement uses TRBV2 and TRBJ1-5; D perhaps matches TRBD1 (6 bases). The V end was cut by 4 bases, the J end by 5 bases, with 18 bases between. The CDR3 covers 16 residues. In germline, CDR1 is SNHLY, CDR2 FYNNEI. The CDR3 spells CASSGGQLSLDQPQHF. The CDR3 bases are TGTGCCAGCAGTGGTGGACAGTTGTCTCTCGATCAGCCCCAGCATTTT.

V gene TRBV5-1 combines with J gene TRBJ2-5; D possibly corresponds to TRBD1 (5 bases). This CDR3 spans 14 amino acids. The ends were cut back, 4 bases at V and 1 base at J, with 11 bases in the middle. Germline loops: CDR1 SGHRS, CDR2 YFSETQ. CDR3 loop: CASSLTAIQETQYF. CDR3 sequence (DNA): TGCGCCAGCAGCCTGACAGCGATCCAAGAGACCCAGTACTTC. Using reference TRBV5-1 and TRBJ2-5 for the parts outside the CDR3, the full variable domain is KAGVTQTPRYLIKTRGQQVTLSCSPISGHRSVSWYQQTPGQGLQFLFEYFSETQRNKGNFPGRFSGRQFSNSRSEMNVSTLELGDSALYLCASSLTAIQETQYFGPGTRLLVL.

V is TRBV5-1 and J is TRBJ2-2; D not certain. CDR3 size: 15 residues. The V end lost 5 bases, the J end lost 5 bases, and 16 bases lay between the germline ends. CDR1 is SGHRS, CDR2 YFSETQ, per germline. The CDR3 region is CASRAGSHGTGELFF. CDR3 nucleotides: TGCGCCAGCAGGGCCGGGTCCCACGGAACCGGGGAGCTGTTTTTT.

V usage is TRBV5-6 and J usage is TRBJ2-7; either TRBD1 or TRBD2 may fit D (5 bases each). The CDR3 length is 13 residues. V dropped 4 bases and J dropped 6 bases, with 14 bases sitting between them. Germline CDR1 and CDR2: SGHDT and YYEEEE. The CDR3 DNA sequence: TGTGCCAGCAGCCTAGAACAGAGGGGCGAGCAGTACTTC. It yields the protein CASSLEQRGEQYF.

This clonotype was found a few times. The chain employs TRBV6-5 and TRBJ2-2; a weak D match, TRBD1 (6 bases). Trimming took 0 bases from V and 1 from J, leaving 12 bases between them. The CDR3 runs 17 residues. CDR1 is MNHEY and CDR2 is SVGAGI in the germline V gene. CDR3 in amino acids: CASSYSKIQGNTGELFF. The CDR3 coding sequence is TGTGCCAGCAGTTACTCGAAAATACAGGGGAACACCGGGGAGCTGTTTTTT.

As DNA, the CDR3 is TGCAGTGCTAGAGAGGACAGGAGCTTAGCGGGTGAGGCCTACGAGCAGTACTTC. Translated, it gives CSAREDRSLAGEAYEQYF. The rearrangement joins TRBV20-1 to TRBJ2-7, with D perhaps assigned TRBD1 or TRBD2 (7 bases each). Between the trimmed V and J ends, which lost 0 bases and 2 bases, there was a span of 23 bases. Germline V lookup: CDR1 DFQATT, CDR2 SNEGSKA (reference sequence). CDR3 length equals 18 residues.

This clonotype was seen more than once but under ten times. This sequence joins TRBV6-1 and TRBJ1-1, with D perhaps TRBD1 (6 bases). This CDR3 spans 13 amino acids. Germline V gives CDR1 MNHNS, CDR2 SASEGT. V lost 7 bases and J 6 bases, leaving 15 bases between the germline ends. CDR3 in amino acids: CASMGAGGAEAFF. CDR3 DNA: TGTGCCAGCATGGGGGCAGGCGGGGCTGAAGCTTTCTTT.

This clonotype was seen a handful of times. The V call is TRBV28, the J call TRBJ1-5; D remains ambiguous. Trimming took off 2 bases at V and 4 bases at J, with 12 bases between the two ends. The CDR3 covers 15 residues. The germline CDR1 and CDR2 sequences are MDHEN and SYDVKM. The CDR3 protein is CASSLGLPGNQPQHF. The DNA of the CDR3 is TGTGCCAGCAGTTTAGGCCTCCCTGGAAATCAGCCCCAGCATTTT.

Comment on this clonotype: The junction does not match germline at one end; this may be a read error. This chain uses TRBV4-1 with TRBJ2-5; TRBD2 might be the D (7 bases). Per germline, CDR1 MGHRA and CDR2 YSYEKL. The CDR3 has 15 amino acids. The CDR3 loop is CASSPGTSRGETRYF. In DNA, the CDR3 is TGCGCCAGCAGCCCCGGGACATCCCGGGGGGAGACCCGGTACTTC.

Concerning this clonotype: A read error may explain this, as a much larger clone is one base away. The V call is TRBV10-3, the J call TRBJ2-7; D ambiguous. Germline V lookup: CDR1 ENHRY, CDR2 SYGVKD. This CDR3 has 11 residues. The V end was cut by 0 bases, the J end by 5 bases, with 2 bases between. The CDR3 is CAISESNEQYF. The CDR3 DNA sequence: TGTGCCATCAGTGAGTCCAACGAGCAGTACTTC.

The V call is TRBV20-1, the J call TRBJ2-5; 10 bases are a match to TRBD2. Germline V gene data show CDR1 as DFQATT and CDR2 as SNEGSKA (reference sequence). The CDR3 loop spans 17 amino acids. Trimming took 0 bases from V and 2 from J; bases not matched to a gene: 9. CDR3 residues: CSARDFLAGEKQETQYF. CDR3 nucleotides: TGCAGTGCTAGAGATTTCCTAGCGGGGGAAAAACAAGAGACCCAGTACTTC.

DNA for the CDR3: TGTGCCAGCACCCTGGACAGGCGACCCTCCTACAATGAGCAGTTCTTC. Protein sequence: CASTLDRRPSYNEQFF. This sequence joins TRBV12-3 or TRBV12-4 and TRBJ2-1, with 7 bases aligning to TRBD1. This CDR3 comprises 16 residues. The V segment lost 7 bases and the J segment 0 bases; nucleotides outside the gene matches: 9.

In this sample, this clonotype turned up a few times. CDR3 sequence: CAISPGVTSYEQYF. Written as DNA, the CDR3 is TGTGCCATCAGCCCGGGGGTGACCTCCTACGAGCAGTACTTC. V and J are TRBV10-3 and TRBJ2-7; D possibly corresponds to TRBD2 (6 bases). From germline, CDR1 is ENHRY and CDR2 SYGVKD. The V end was cut by 6 bases, the J end by 0 bases, with 12 bases between. The CDR3 extends over 14 amino acids.

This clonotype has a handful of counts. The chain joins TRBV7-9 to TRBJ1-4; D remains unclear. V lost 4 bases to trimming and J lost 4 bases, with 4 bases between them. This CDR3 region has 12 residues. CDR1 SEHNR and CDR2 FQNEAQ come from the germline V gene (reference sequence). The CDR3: CASSSYNEKLFF. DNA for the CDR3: TGTGCCAGCAGCTCCTATAATGAAAAACTGTTTTTT.

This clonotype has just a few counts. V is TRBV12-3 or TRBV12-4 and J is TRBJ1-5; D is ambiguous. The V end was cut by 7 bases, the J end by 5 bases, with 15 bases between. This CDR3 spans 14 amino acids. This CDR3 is CASNNLRDDQPQHF. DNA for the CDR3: TGTGCCAGCAACAACCTCCGGGATGATCAGCCCCAGCATTTT.

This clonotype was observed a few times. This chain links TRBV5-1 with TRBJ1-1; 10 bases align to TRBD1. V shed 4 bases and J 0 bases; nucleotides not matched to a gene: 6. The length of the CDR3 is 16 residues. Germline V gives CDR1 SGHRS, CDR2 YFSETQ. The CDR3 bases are TGCGCCAGCAGCCTCCGACAGGGGGCTTTGAACACTGAAGCTTTCTTT. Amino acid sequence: CASSLRQGALNTEAFF. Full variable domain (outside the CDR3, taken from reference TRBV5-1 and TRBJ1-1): KAGVTQTPRYLIKTRGQQVTLSCSPISGHRSVSWYQQTPGQGLQFLFEYFSETQRNKGNFPGRFSGRQFSNSRSEMNVSTLELGDSALYLCASSLRQGALNTEAFFGQGTRLTVV.

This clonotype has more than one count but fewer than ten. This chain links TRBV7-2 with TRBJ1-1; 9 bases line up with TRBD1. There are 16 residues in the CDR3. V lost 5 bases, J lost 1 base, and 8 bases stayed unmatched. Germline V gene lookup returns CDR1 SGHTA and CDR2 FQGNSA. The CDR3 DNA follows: TGTGCCAGCAGCCAATCTCTGGGACAGGGGAACACTGAAGCTTTCTTT. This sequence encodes CASSQSLGQGNTEAFF. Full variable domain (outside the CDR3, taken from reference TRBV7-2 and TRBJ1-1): GAGVSQSPSNKVTEKGKDVELRCDPISGHTALYWYRQSLGQGLEFLIYFQGNSAPDKSGLPSDRFSAERTGGSVSTLTIQRTQQEDSAVYLCASSQSLGQGNTEAFFGQGTRLTVV.

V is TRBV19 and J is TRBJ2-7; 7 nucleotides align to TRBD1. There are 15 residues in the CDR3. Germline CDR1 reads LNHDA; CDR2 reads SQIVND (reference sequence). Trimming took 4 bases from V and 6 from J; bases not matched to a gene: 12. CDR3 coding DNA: TGTGCCAGTAGTACCTCAACAGGGGCGCGGTCCGAGCAGTACTTC. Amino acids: CASSTSTGARSEQYF.

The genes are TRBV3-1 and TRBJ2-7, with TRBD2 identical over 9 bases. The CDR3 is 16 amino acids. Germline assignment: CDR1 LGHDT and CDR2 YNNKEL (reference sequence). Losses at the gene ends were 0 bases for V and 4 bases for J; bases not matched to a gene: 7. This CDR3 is CASSQDLGTSSYEQYF. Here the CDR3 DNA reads TGTGCCAGCAGCCAAGATTTAGGGACTAGCTCTTACGAGCAGTACTTC.